This T cell receptor beta chain was obtained from a study of blood T cell repertoires in COVID-19. Study background: Sample material is recorded as cDNA or gDNA derived from T cells, B-cell-depleted T cells, or PBMCs.

This clone was observed a handful of times. The CDR3 contains 13 residues. The V and J ends lost 5 bases and 1 base respectively, with 8 bases between them. Authors' methods: Reference gene primer amplification gave nucleated cell count estimates. Method: immunoSEQ multiplex PCR; TCRdb's copy keeps in-frame clones and lacks some. V, J and clone size derive from that table, while D and trimming were established from the DNA sequence. This sample carries over 45,000 clones, 65% to 85% of them seen once, and the ten largest clones take around 6%. The rearrangement joins TRBV12-3 or TRBV12-4 to TRBJ1-1; the D gene is possibly TRBD1 (5 bases). This clonotype was obtained from a woman aged 80 or older with acute or convalescent COVID-19. Sequencing was carried out using peripheral blood. CDR3 region: CASSGGANTEAFF. In DNA, the CDR3 is TGTGCCAGCAGTGGCGGGGCGAACACTGAAGCTTTCTTT.